A single sample gave rise to the 13 T cell receptor beta chains below, sequenced in a study of regulatory T cells in long-lasting Graves disease. As for time point: newly diagnosed GD, antithyroid drugs for less than 3 months. The TCR library was prepared using RNA isolated from PBMCs. TCR beta libraries were built with iRepertoire HTBI primers and Arm-PCR of CDR3 regions. TCRdb called the multiplex PCR reads again in MiXCR, with one record for every CDR3 protein. Of over 500,000 distinct CDR3 sequences in the sample, about 16% are singletons; the top ten hold about 11%. These same data were also listed under a study on T cells in Graves' hyperthyroidism and ophthalmopathy.

Specimen: peripheral blood mononuclear cells (PBMCs), collected at new diagnosis, from a patient treated with antithyroid drugs. Source of these receptors: a man aged 18-30 years with Graves disease.

The sample holds many counts of this clonotype. V usage is TRBV18 and J usage is TRBJ2-3; 8 nucleotides match TRBD1. Trimming took 0 bases from V and 1 from J; bases not matched to a gene: 6. Germline assignment: CDR1 KGHSH and CDR2 LQKENI. The CDR3 consists of 17 residues. DNA for the CDR3: TGTGCCAGCTCACCACCGACAGGGGTAACAGGCACAGATACGCAGTATTTT. Amino acids: CASSPPTGVTGTDTQYF.

This clonotype came up many times. V and J are TRBV20-1 and TRBJ2-5; D ambiguous. V was trimmed by 0 bases and J by 1 base, leaving 15 bases between them. This CDR3 is built from 16 residues. Per germline, CDR1 DFQATT and CDR2 SNEGSKA (reference sequence). The CDR3 coding sequence is TGCAGTGCTAGAGATCCGCTCCATGGTTCCCAAGAGACCCAGTACTTC. As protein: CSARDPLHGSQETQYF.

Details on this clonotype: The CDR3 carries no conserved terminal phenylalanine or tryptophan, so it likely arises from a read error. The V gene is TRBV28, the J gene TRBJ1-2; 7 nucleotides match TRBD1. Germline CDR1 is MDHEN and CDR2 is SYDVKM. This CDR3 comprises 14 residues. V lost 6 bases to trimming and J lost 4 bases; unmatched junction nucleotides: 8. Written as DNA, the CDR3 is TGTGCCAGCAGGGTTCCGGGACAGAGCTATGGCTACACCTCC. Translated: CASRVPGQSYGYTS.

This clonotype came up many times. V usage is TRBV6-2 or TRBV6-3 and J usage is TRBJ1-1, with D maybe TRBD1 (5 bases). This CDR3 spans 13 amino acids. From germline, CDR1 is MNHEY and CDR2 SVGEGT. The V and J ends lost 0 bases and 11 bases respectively, with 13 bases between them. The CDR3 region is CASSYSKVGQAFF. CDR3 nucleotides: TGTGCCAGCAGTTACTCGAAGGTGGGGCAGGCTTTCTTT.

This clonotype turned up a few times. The CDR3: CASSPGGDTGGRNEKLFF. CDR3 DNA: TGTGCCAGCAGCCCCGGCGGGGACACAGGGGGGAGGAATGAAAAACTGTTTTTT. This chain links TRBV7-9 with TRBJ1-4; TRBD1 matches at 8 bases. The ends lost 5 bases at V and 5 bases at J; junction bases unmatched: 16. Germline loops: CDR1 SEHNR, CDR2 FQNEAQ (reference sequence). The CDR3 consists of 18 residues.

At least ten counts were recorded for this clonotype. The chain joins TRBV6-6 to TRBJ2-5; 9 bases are shared with TRBD1. The CDR3 spans 16 residues. Trimming took 0 bases from V and 4 from J; bases not matched to a gene: 6. Looked up from germline, CDR1 is MNHNY and CDR2 is SVGAGI (reference sequence). The CDR3, as DNA: TGTGCCAGCAGTTACTCGACAGGGGGTGGACGAGAGACCCAGTACTTC. Its translation: CASSYSTGGGRETQYF.

In its sample, this clonotype was seen a few times. Possible read error: a much larger clone is one base away. The chain couples TRBV28 to TRBJ2-7; no clear D gene. The CDR3 loop spans 13 amino acids. From germline, CDR1 is MDHEN and CDR2 SYDVKM. CDR3 sequence: CTSSYSGSNEQYF. CDR3 in DNA: TGTACCAGCAGTTATTCGGGTTCTAACGAGCAGTACTTC.

In its sample, this clonotype was seen many times. The chain joins TRBV11-1 to TRBJ2-7; weak D call: TRBD2 (5 bases). V lost 3 bases, J lost 2 bases, and 8 bases lay in between. In germline, CDR1 is SGHAT, CDR2 FQDESV (reference sequence). This CDR3 has 13 amino acids. CDR3 residues: CASSFGDAYEQYF. The CDR3 coding sequence is TGTGCCAGCAGCTTCGGGGATGCCTACGAGCAGTACTTC.

This clonotype was recorded many times. The chain employs TRBV5-1 and TRBJ2-1; tentative D call: TRBD2 (6 bases). Looked up from germline, CDR1 is SGHRS and CDR2 is YFSETQ. V was trimmed by 0 bases and J by 3 bases, leaving 7 bases between them. CDR3 length: 14 amino acids. The CDR3 DNA sequence: TGCGCCAGCAGCTTGGGGACTATCTACAATGAGCAGTTCTTC. Translating it yields CASSLGTIYNEQFF.

This clonotype was observed a few times. A much larger clone lies one base from this, so it may be a read error. V and J are TRBV18 and TRBJ2-1; D is unclear. The germline V and J ends were trimmed by 0 bases and 12 bases, with 12 bases remaining between them. Per germline, CDR1 KGHSH and CDR2 LQKENI. This CDR3 has 13 residues. The CDR3: CASSPPMDDGQFF. Here the CDR3 DNA reads TGTGCCAGCTCACCACCGATGGACGATGGGCAGTTCTTC.

The chain recombines TRBV20-1 with TRBJ2-7; 9 bases align to TRBD2. This CDR3 has 17 amino acids. V gave up 1 base and J gave up 3 bases; unmatched junction bases: 13. The V gene's germline CDR1 is DFQATT and CDR2 SNEGSKA (reference sequence). The CDR3 region is CSARGEGSGRTGYEQYF. DNA for the CDR3: TGCAGTGCTAGAGGGGAGGGTAGCGGGAGAACCGGCTACGAGCAGTACTTC.

This clonotype has more than one count but fewer than ten. The chain joins TRBV15 to TRBJ1-1; D is ambiguous. Trimming took 1 base from V and 6 from J, leaving 9 bases between them. Germline-derived CDR1 and CDR2 are LNHNV and YYDKDF (reference sequence). CDR3 length equals 13 residues. The CDR3 DNA follows: TGTGCCACCAGCAGAGGAAGGAGCCCTGAAGCTTTCTTT. It translates to CATSRGRSPEAFF.

This clonotype was seen a handful of times. The V call is TRBV15, the J call TRBJ2-3, with 11 bases aligning to TRBD2. The CDR3 is 16 residues long. CDR1 is LNHNV and CDR2 is YYDKDF in the germline V gene (reference sequence). Germline trimming cut 5 bases from V and 0 bases from J; bases unmatched to any gene: 4. The CDR3 nucleotides are TGTGCCACCAGCTGGGGGACTAGCGGTAGCACAGATACGCAGTATTTT. This codes for CATSWGTSGSTDTQYF.